The rows below give T cell receptor beta chains drawn from one sample of a study of beta chain features in type 1 diabetes. Clones were sequenced by immunoSEQ multiplex PCR, and TCRdb holds only the in-frame ones, with some missing. The sample lists some 150,000 clones; over 8.5% were seen once. The sequenced sample was central memory CD4+ T cells from blood. The receptors come from a man aged 18-30 years in good health. Each CDR3 is given with its conserved first and last residue. The order of the fields is J gene, V gene, clone size, CDR3 protein. Only some rows state a clone size, as once, few, many or a class for expanded clones.

TRBJ2-3 | TRBV9 | many | CASGTGTDTQYF
TRBJ2-7 | TRBV29-1 | many | CSVEVTYEQYF
TRBJ2-3 | TRBV7-2 | few | CASSLGLAGYTDTQYF
TRBJ2-5 | TRBV5-1 | few | CASSLGVAETQYF
TRBJ1-2 | TRBV15 | . | CATSPRGRGNYGYTF
TRBJ2-7 | TRBV28 | . | CASSRTSGGSSYEQYF
TRBJ2-3 | TRBV19 | few | CASPTDTPPWDTQYF
TRBJ2-2 | TRBV14 | . | CASSLLGHEGAGELFF
TRBJ2-7 | TRBV5-1 | few | CASSLSRAGGSEQYF
TRBJ2-2 | TRBV7-2 | few | CASSLSAGTTNTGELFF
TRBJ2-1 | TRBV2 | few | CASSERTSGRNEQFF
TRBJ2-7 | TRBV5-4 | . | CASSLVAGVGYEQYF
TRBJ1-5 | TRBV12-5 | few | CASRRDNQPQHF
TRBJ2-1 | TRBV11-2 | few | CASSLRLAGGYRGNEQFF
TRBJ2-3 | TRBV19 | few | CASSIAATDTQYF
TRBJ2-1 | TRBV29-1 | many | CSVVPVSYNEQFF
TRBJ2-5 | TRBV18 | few | CASSRTSGAQETQYF
TRBJ2-5 | TRBV5-4 | . | CASSPDSAGTQYF
TRBJ2-5 | TRBV7-9 | few | CASSVGLLAGDQETQYF
TRBJ2-3 | TRBV5-4 | . | CASSLGLRGSTDTQYF